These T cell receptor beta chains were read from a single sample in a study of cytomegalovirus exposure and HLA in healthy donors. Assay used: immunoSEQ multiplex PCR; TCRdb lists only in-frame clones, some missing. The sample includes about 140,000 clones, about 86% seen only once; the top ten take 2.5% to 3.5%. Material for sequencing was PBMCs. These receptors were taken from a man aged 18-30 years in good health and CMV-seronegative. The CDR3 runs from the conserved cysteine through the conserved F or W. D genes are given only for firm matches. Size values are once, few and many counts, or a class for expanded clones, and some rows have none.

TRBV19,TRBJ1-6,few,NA,TGTGCCAGTAGGACCATACAGGGTGAAAATTCACCCCTCCACTTT,CASRTIQGENSPLHF
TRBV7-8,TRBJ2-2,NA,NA,TGTGCCAGCAGCCGACAAGAAGGGACTACCGGGGAGCTGTTTTTT,CASSRQEGTTGELFF
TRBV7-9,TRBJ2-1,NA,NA,TGTGCCAGCAGCAGGAGGGCTTCCAATGAGCAGTTCTTC,CASSRRASNEQFF
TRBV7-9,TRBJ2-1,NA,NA,TGTGCCAGCAGCTTGTCGACTAGAGCGTTTAATGAGCAGTTCTTC,CASSLSTRAFNEQFF
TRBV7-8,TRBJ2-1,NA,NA,TGTGCCAGCAGCTTCGCCAGGGTGTCCTACAATGAGCAGTTCTTC,CASSFARVSYNEQFF
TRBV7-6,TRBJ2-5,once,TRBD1,TGTGCCAGCAGCTTAGTTCTCGGCTCAGGGGGAGAAGAGACCCAGTACTTC,CASSLVLGSGGEETQYF
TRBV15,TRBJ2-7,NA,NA,TGTGCCACCAGCTATGGAATCGGACTGCCTAGAGACGAGCAGTACTTC,CATSYGIGLPRDEQYF
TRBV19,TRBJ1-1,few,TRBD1,TGTGCCAGTAGTATAAGCCGACAGGGGACAGCTGAAGCTTTCTTT,CASSISRQGTAEAFF
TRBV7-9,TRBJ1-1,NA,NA,TGTGCCAGCAGCTTAGGTTACACCTCGAACACTGAAGCTTTCTTT,CASSLGYTSNTEAFF
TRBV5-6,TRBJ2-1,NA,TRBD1,TGTGCCAGCAGCGCCCGGACAGGGACCTACAATGAGCAGTTCTTC,CASSARTGTYNEQFF
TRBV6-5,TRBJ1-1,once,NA,TGTGCCAGCAGGACAGAGCTGAACACTGAAGCTTTCTTT,CASRTELNTEAFF
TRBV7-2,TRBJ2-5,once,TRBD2,TGTGCCAGCAGTCGGGAGGTGTACGAGCAAGAGACCCAGTACTTC,CASSREVYEQETQYF
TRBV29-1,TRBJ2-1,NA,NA,TGCAGCGTTGAACGCGACAGCTACAATGAGCAGTTCTTC,CSVERDSYNEQFF
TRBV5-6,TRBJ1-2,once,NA,TGTGCCAGCAGCTTATACAGGGCTAGCTATGGCTACACCTTC,CASSLYRASYGYTF
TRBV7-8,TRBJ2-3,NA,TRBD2,TGTGCCAGCAGCTCCCCTGGGGGGGGACTGCGGTTAGTGAGCACAGATACGCAGTATTTT,CASSSPGGGLRLVSTDTQYF
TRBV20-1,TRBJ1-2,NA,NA,TGCAGTGCAGTAGTTCGGCAGGTACGGACCTTC,CSAVVRQVRTF
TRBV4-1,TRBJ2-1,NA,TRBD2,TGCGCCAGCAGCCAAGGGACTAGCGGGAAGGATGAGCAGTTCTTC,CASSQGTSGKDEQFF
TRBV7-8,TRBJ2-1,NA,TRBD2,TGTGCCGTAAAGGGTTCCGTCCTAGCGGGAACGGGGAATGAGCAGTTCTTC,CAVKGSVLAGTGNEQFF
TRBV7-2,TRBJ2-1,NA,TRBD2,TGTGCCAGCAGCTTAAGAGGGCTAGCGGGGGGAGGAGAGCAGTTCTTC,CASSLRGLAGGGEQFF
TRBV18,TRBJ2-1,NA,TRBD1,TGTGCCAGCTCACCCGGGACAGATAGGTTCGGACCGGAGCAGTTCTTC,CASSPGTDRFGPEQFF
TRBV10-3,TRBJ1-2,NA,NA,TGTGCCAGCGGAGGGGCCTATGGCTACACCTTC,CASGGAYGYTF
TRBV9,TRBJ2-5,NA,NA,TGTGCCAGCAGCGCCGAGGGGGGAGGGGAGACCCAGTACTTC,CASSAEGGGETQYF
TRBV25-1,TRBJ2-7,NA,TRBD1,TGTGCCAGCAGTGAAATGGAGACAGGGAGCTACGAGCAGTACTTC,CASSEMETGSYEQYF
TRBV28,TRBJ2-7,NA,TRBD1,TGTGCCAGCAGGACCGGGACAGGGTCGCCCACCTACGAGCAGTACTTC,CASRTGTGSPTYEQYF
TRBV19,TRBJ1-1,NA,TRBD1,TGTGCCAGTACCCGGACAGGGGGCTCGAGCACTGAAGCTTTCTTT,CASTRTGGSSTEAFF
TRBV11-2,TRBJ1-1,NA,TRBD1,TGTGCCAGCAGCCCCGTGACAGGGCGCGGCACTGAAGCTTTCTTT,CASSPVTGRGTEAFF
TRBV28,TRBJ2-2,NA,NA,TGTGCCAGCAGTCGCTACGGGGGTACCGGGGAGCTGTTTTTT,CASSRYGGTGELFF
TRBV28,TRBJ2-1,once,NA,TGTGCCAGCAGTTTATTCCTACAGGAGCAGTTCTTC,CASSLFLQEQFF
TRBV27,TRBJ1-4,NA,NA,TGTGCCAGCAGTTCCCAGGGAAGCCCTAATGAAAAACTGTTTTTT,CASSSQGSPNEKLFF
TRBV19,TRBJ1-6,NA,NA,TGTGCCAGTAACCATGGGGGGAGCTCCTATAATTCACCCCTCCACTTT,CASNHGGSSYNSPLHF
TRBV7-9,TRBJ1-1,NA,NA,TGTGCCAGCAGCTTATGGTCCCACCTCGAGGACACTGAAGCTTTCTTT,CASSLWSHLEDTEAFF
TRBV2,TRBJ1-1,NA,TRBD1,TGTGCCAGCAGTGGGGGAGACAGGGGAACTGAAGCTTTCTTT,CASSGGDRGTEAFF
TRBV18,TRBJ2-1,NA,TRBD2,TGTGCCAGCTCCCCAAAGGTTAGCGGGAGCGTTGGGGATGAGCAGTTCTTC,CASSPKVSGSVGDEQFF
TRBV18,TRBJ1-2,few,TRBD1,TGTGCCAGCTCACCCGACAGGACAGGGGGCGCCCATGGCTACACCTTC,CASSPDRTGGAHGYTF
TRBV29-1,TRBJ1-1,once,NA,TGCAGCGTCCTAACAGGTTACGCGAACACTGAAGCTTTCTTT,CSVLTGYANTEAFF
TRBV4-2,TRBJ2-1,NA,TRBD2,TGTGCTAGCAGCCAAAGAGCGGGGGGGCCTATCAATGAGCAGTTCTTC,CASSQRAGGPINEQFF
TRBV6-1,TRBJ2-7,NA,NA,TGTGCCAGCAGTGAGATAGGGTCAGGACAAGACTACGAGCAGTACTTC,CASSEIGSGQDYEQYF
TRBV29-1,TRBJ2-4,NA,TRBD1,TGCAGCGTTGAAGATACAGGGGGAGCAAACATTCAGTACTTC,CSVEDTGGANIQYF
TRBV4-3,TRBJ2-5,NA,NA,TGCGCCAGCAGCCAAGATGGTGGGGACAACGGAGAGACCCAGTACTTC,CASSQDGGDNGETQYF
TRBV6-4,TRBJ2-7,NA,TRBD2,TGTGCCAGCAGTGCCGAACTAGCGGGCCCCTACGAGCAGTACTTC,CASSAELAGPYEQYF
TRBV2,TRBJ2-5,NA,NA,TGTGCCAGCGTGGGGGGTGGAGAGACCCAGTACTTC,CASVGGGETQYF
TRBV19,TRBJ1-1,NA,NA,TGTGCCAGTAGTATTTACGGCAGGGCGAACACTGAAGCTTTCTTT,CASSIYGRANTEAFF
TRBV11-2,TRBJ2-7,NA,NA,TGTGCCAGCAGCTACTACGGGTACGAGCAGTACTTC,CASSYYGYEQYF
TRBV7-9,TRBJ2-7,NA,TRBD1,TGTGCCAGCAGCCCCAGGGAAGGGACAGGGCACTACGAGCAGTACTTC,CASSPREGTGHYEQYF
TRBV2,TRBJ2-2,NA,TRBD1,TGTGCCAGCAGTTTGGACAGGACGGTGGAATCCGGGGAGCTGTTTTTT,CASSLDRTVESGELFF
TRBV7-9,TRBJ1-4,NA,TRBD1,TGTGCCAGCAGCACCTTGACAGGGTATAATGAAAAACTGTTTTTT,CASSTLTGYNEKLFF